The rows below give T cell receptor beta chains drawn from one sample of a study of blood T cell repertoires in COVID-19. Libraries were prepared by immunoSEQ multiplex PCR; TCRdb keeps only in-frame clonotypes and omits some of them. Of tens of thousands of clones listed, roughly 90% are singletons. The sequenced material came from peripheral blood. The source of these receptors is a human donor with active COVID-19. The donor label of this sample is uncertain. Each CDR3 is given with its conserved first and last residue. A D gene is named only where the DNA matches it firmly. Clone size is not always given. Where it is, it says once, few, many or a class for expanded clones.

J gene | V gene | D gene | clone size | CDR3 protein | CDR3 DNA
TRBJ1-2 | TRBV5-1 | NA | NA | CASSYETSIFNYGYTF | TGCGCCAGCAGCTACGAGACAAGCATTTTTAACTATGGCTACACCTTC
TRBJ2-2 | TRBV7-7 | NA | once | CASSLGAGRVGELFF | TGTGCTAGCAGCTTAGGGGCCGGCCGTGTCGGGGAGCTGTTTTTT
TRBJ2-2 | TRBV5-8 | NA | NA | CASSRDRGPGGSTGELFF | TGTGCCAGCAGCAGAGACAGGGGCCCAGGCGGGAGCACCGGGGAGCTGTTTTTT
TRBJ2-3 | TRBV4-3 | TRBD2 | NA | CASSQDLRGGPDTQYF | TGCGCCAGCAGCCAAGATCTCCGGGGGGGCCCAGATACGCAGTATTTT
TRBJ2-4 | TRBV7-2 | TRBD1 | NA | CASGQGGTGENIQYF | TGTGCCAGCGGCCAAGGGGGGACAGGAGAAAACATTCAGTACTTC
TRBJ2-5 | TRBV18 | NA | NA | CASRGTPGETQYF | TGTGCCAGCCGGGGGACCCCGGGGGAGACCCAGTACTTC
TRBJ1-1 | TRBV6-6 | NA | NA | CASSYPRRGNTEAFF | TGTGCCAGCAGTTACCCTAGACGGGGGAACACTGAAGCTTTCTTT
TRBJ2-3 | TRBV29-1 | NA | NA | CSVVRGRQYF | TGCAGCGTTGTTCGCGGCCGGCAGTATTTT
TRBJ2-1 | TRBV9 | TRBD2 | NA | CASQPSGSYNEQFF | TGTGCCAGCCAACCTAGCGGGTCCTACAATGAGCAGTTCTTC
TRBJ2-1 | TRBV19 | TRBD2 | NA | CASSIGVRGGPNGEQFF | TGTGCCAGTAGTATAGGGGTGCGCGGGGGGCCGAACGGTGAGCAGTTCTTC
TRBJ2-5 | TRBV14 | TRBD1 | NA | CASSQGLQGGETQYF | TGTGCCAGCAGCCAAGGCCTACAGGGGGGAGAGACCCAGTACTTC
TRBJ2-2 | TRBV5-1 | TRBD2 | NA | CASSSGLSGGPRTGELFF | TGCGCCAGCAGCTCGGGTCTTAGCGGGGGGCCTCGAACCGGGGAGCTGTTTTTT
TRBJ2-7 | TRBV6-5 | TRBD1 | NA | CASSYTGQGSEQYF | TGTGCCAGCAGTTACACGGGACAGGGTTCCGAGCAGTACTTC
TRBJ1-4 | TRBV28 | NA | NA | CASRRTGSVEKLFF | TGTGCCAGCAGGCGTACCGGGTCGGTTGAAAAACTGTTTTTT
TRBJ1-1 | TRBV18 | NA | NA | CASSRDMNTEAFF | TGTGCCAGCTCACGGGACATGAACACTGAAGCTTTCTTT
TRBJ1-2 | TRBV18 | TRBD1 | NA | CASSQETGDYGYTF | TGTGCCAGCTCCCAAGAGACAGGGGACTATGGCTACACCTTC
TRBJ1-2 | TRBV19 | NA | NA | CASIERTLNYGYTF | TGTGCCAGTATCGAACGGACACTTAACTATGGCTACACCTTC
TRBJ2-5 | TRBV20-1 | NA | NA | CSASGSGVSETQYF | TGCAGTGCTAGTGGGTCAGGGGTATCAGAGACCCAGTACTTC
TRBJ1-1 | TRBV19 | NA | NA | CASSIGPGVGTEAFF | TGTGCCAGTAGTATAGGTCCGGGAGTTGGCACTGAAGCTTTCTTT
TRBJ1-1 | TRBV6-2/TRBV6-3 | NA | NA | CASSYPQIGGNTEAFF | TGTGCCAGCAGTTACCCACAGATCGGGGGGAACACTGAAGCTTTCTTT
TRBJ2-2 | TRBV6-5 | TRBD1 | NA | CASSGQGAVAGELFF | TGTGCCAGCTCGGGACAGGGGGCGGTCGCCGGGGAGCTGTTTTTT
TRBJ1-1 | TRBV7-6 | NA | once | CASSLEGANTEAFF | TGTGCCAGCAGCTTAGAAGGGGCGAACACTGAAGCTTTCTTT
TRBJ1-5 | TRBV6-5 | NA | NA | CASSTGRDQPQHF | TGTGCCAGCAGTACGGGGAGGGATCAGCCCCAGCATTTT
TRBJ2-1 | TRBV25-1 | TRBD2 | NA | CASSNSGGDNEQFF | TGTGCCAGCAGTAACAGCGGGGGGGACAATGAGCAGTTCTTC
TRBJ2-6 | TRBV2 | NA | once | CASRMGRGANVLTF | TGTGCCAGCAGGATGGGGCGGGGGGCCAACGTCCTGACTTTC
TRBJ1-6 | TRBV5-4 | TRBD1 | NA | CASSLQGARGNSPLHF | TGTGCCAGCAGCTTACAGGGGGCACGTGGGAATTCACCCCTCCACTTT
TRBJ2-5 | TRBV18 | NA | NA | CASSPGLQGTQYF | TGTGCCAGCTCACCAGGGCTCCAAGGGACCCAGTACTTC
TRBJ1-1 | TRBV5-1 | NA | NA | CASSGQAVPFF | TGCGCCAGCAGCGGGCAAGCAGTACCTTTCTTT
TRBJ2-3 | TRBV11-2 | TRBD2 | NA | CASVAGGSSTDTQYF | TGTGCCAGTGTAGCGGGGGGGTCTAGCACAGATACGCAGTATTTT
TRBJ1-2 | TRBV18 | NA | NA | CASSQGAGIRGYTF | TGTGCCAGCTCACAGGGCGCAGGGATTCGTGGCTACACCTTC
TRBJ2-1 | TRBV7-5 | NA | NA | CARSSPLAGGFNEQFF | TGTGCCAGAAGCTCCCCACTAGCGGGGGGCTTTAATGAGCAGTTCTTC
TRBJ2-1 | TRBV7-6 | TRBD2 | NA | CASSLGTSGGYNEQFF | TGTGCCAGCAGCTTAGGGACTAGCGGGGGATACAATGAGCAGTTCTTC
TRBJ1-1 | TRBV7-9 | TRBD1 | NA | CASSFYSTGVAFF | TGTGCCAGCAGCTTTTATTCGACAGGGGTAGCTTTCTTT
TRBJ1-2 | TRBV4-2 | TRBD1 | few | CASSLGQGSVYGYTF | TGTGCCAGCAGCCTCGGACAGGGATCGGTCTATGGCTACACCTTC
TRBJ1-3 | TRBV7-7 | NA | NA | CASSLDVGNTIYF | TGTGCTAGCAGCTTAGATGTAGGAAACACCATATATTTT